These T cell receptor beta chains were read from a single sample in a study of T cells after yellow fever vaccination. TCRdb analysed the 5' RACE reads with MiXCR anew, one entry per CDR3 protein. Here the sample spans tens of thousands of distinct CDR3 sequences, around 7% being singletons. Sequenced here: CD8+ T cells sorted from PBMCs, sampled on the day of the yellow fever booster vaccination. Receptors originate from a man between 25 and 39 years old who received the YFV17D yellow fever vaccine. Each CDR3 is given with its conserved first and last residue. D genes are given only for firm matches. Only part of the rows carry a size: once, few, many, or a class if the clone is expanded.

abundance: many
j_gene: TRBJ2-1
v_gene: TRBV5-1
d_gene: NA
CDR3nt: TGCGCCAGCAGCTTGGCCCGGGGACTCTACAATGAGCAGTTCTTC
CDR3aa: CASSLARGLYNEQFF

abundance: NA
j_gene: TRBJ1-2
v_gene: TRBV15
d_gene: NA
CDR3nt: TGTGCCACCAGGTTCGGAGAGGGCTACACCTTC
CDR3aa: CATRFGEGYTF

abundance: NA
j_gene: TRBJ1-2
v_gene: TRBV7-8
d_gene: NA
CDR3nt: TGTGCCAGCAGCTTATACGGGACTACAATATCGCCCGGCTACACCTTC
CDR3aa: CASSLYGTTISPGYTF

abundance: few
j_gene: TRBJ2-7
v_gene: TRBV28
d_gene: TRBD2
CDR3nt: TGTGCCAGCAGTGAGCCGGGACTAGCGGAGGGGTCCTACGAGCAGTACTTC
CDR3aa: CASSEPGLAEGSYEQYF

abundance: NA
j_gene: TRBJ2-7
v_gene: TRBV6-2/TRBV6-3
d_gene: TRBD2
CDR3nt: TGTGCCAGCAGACCCGGGGCGGGAGTCTCCTACGAGCAGTACTTC
CDR3aa: CASRPGAGVSYEQYF

abundance: many
j_gene: TRBJ2-7
v_gene: TRBV7-9
d_gene: NA
CDR3nt: TGTGCCAGCAGCCGCCGGACTAAGCCTGAGCAGTACTTC
CDR3aa: CASSRRTKPEQYF

abundance: NA
j_gene: TRBJ2-1
v_gene: TRBV7-2
d_gene: NA
CDR3nt: TGTGCCAGCAGCTTAGGAGGGACGGAGCAGTTCTTC
CDR3aa: CASSLGGTEQFF

abundance: few
j_gene: TRBJ1-2
v_gene: TRBV15
d_gene: NA
CDR3nt: TGTGCCACCAGCAATCTGGAAGGCTACACCTTC
CDR3aa: CATSNLEGYTF

abundance: NA
j_gene: TRBJ2-1
v_gene: TRBV4-3
d_gene: NA
CDR3nt: TGCGCCAGCAGCCAAGACCCGAGCTCCTACAATGAGCAGTTCTTC
CDR3aa: CASSQDPSSYNEQFF

abundance: few
j_gene: TRBJ1-5
v_gene: TRBV6-2/TRBV6-3
d_gene: TRBD1
CDR3nt: TGTGCCAGCAGTTGGACAGGGTCTCAGCCCCAGCATTTT
CDR3aa: CASSWTGSQPQHF

abundance: few
j_gene: TRBJ2-2
v_gene: TRBV29-1
d_gene: TRBD2
CDR3nt: TGCAGCTCTGCCGGGACTAGCGGGATCCTTGTCCCCGGGGAGCTGTTTTTT
CDR3aa: CSSAGTSGILVPGELFF

abundance: many
j_gene: TRBJ2-7
v_gene: TRBV7-9
d_gene: NA
CDR3nt: TGTGCCAGCAGCTTAGGTGGGAGCCCCTACGAGCAGTACTTC
CDR3aa: CASSLGGSPYEQYF